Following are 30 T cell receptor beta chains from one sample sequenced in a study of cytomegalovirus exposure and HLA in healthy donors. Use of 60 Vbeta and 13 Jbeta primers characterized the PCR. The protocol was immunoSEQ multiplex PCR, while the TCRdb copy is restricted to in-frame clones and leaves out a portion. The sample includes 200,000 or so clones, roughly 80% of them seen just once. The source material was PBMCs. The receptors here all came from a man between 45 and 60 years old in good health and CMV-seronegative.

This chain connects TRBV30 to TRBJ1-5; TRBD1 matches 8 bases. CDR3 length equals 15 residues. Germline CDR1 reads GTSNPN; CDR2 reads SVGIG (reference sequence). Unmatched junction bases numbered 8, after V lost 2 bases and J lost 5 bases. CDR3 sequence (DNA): TGTGCCTGGAGTCCCGGGACAGGCCCTTATCAGCCCCAGCATTTT. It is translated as CAWSPGTGPYQPQHF.

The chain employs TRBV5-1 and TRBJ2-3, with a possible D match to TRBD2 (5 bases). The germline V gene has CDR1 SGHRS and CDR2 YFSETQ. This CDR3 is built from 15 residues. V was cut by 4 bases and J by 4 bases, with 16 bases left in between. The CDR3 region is CASSKDSGSADTQYF. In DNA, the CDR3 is TGCGCCAGCAGCAAGGACTCTGGGTCCGCAGATACGCAGTATTTT.

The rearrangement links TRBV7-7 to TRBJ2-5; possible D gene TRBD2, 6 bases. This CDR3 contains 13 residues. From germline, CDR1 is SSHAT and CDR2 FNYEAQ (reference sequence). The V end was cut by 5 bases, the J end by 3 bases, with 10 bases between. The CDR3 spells CASSPGGKETQYF. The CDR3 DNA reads TGTGCCAGCAGCCCCGGGGGAAAAGAGACCCAGTACTTC.

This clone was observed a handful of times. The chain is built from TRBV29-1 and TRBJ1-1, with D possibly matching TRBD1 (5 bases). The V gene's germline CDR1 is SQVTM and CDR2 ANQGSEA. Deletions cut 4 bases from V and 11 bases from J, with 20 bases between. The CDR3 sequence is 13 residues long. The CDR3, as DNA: TGCAGCGTTGCCGGACACACGATCCAGCCGGCTTTCTTT. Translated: CSVAGHTIQPAFF.

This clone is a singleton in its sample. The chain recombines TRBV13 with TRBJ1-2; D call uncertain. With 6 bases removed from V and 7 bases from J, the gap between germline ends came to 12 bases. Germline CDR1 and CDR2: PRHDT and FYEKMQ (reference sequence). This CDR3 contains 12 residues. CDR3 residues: CASSLTGSGYTF. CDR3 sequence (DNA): TGTGCCAGCAGTCTGACGGGAAGTGGCTACACCTTC.

In nucleotides, the CDR3 is TGTGCCAGCAGTGCGCGGAACAGGGCTTACCAAGAGACCCAGTACTTC. Residues: CASSARNRAYQETQYF. The rearrangement uses TRBV2 and TRBJ2-5, with a possible D match to TRBD1 (6 bases). Germline-derived CDR1 and CDR2 are SNHLY and FYNNEI. V was pared by 4 bases and J by 0 bases, with 15 bases between. The CDR3 is made up of 16 amino acids.

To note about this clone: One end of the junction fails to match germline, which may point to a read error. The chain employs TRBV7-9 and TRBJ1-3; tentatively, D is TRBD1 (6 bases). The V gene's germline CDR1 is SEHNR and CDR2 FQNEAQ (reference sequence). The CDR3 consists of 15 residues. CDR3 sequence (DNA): TGTTCCAGCCACCCGGGCAGGGGCGTAGTGAACACCATATATTTT. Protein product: CSSHPGRGVVNTIYF.

The chain's CDR3 is CASSLPGGGARLQFF. The CDR3 DNA reads TGTGCCAGCAGTTTACCGGGCGGGGGGGCCAGGCTTCAGTTCTTC. V gene TRBV27 combines with J gene TRBJ2-1; 9 bases fit TRBD2. Germline loops: CDR1 MNHEY, CDR2 SMNVEV (reference sequence). The length of the CDR3 is 15 residues. V lost 2 bases to trimming and J lost 13 bases; unmatched junction nucleotides: 12.

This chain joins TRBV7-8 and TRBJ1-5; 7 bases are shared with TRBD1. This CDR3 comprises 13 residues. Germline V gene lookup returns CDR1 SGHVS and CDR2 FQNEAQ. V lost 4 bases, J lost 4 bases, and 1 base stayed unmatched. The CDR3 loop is CASSWDSNQPQHF. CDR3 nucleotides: TGTGCCAGCAGCTGGGACAGTAATCAGCCCCAGCATTTT.

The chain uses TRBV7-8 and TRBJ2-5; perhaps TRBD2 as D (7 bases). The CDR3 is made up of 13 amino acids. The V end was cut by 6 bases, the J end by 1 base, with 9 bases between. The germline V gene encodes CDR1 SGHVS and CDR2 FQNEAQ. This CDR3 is CASSRGAQETQYF. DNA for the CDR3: TGTGCCAGCAGTCGGGGGGCCCAAGAGACCCAGTACTTC.

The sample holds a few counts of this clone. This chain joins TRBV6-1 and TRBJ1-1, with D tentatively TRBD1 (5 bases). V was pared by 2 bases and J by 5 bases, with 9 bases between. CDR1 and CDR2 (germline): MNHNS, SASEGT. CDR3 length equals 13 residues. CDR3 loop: CASSELKGTEAFF. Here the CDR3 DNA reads TGTGCCAGCAGTGAACTGAAGGGGACTGAAGCTTTCTTT.

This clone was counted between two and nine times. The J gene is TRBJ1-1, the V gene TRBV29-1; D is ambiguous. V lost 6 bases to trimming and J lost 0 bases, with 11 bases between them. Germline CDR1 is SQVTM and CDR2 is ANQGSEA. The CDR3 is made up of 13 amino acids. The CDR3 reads CSVLSRMNTEAFF. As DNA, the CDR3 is TGCAGCGTCCTGTCGCGAATGAACACTGAAGCTTTCTTT.

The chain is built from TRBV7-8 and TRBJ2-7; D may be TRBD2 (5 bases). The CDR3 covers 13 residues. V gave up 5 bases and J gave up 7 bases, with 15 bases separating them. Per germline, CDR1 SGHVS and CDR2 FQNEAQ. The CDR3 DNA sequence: TGTGCCAGCAGCCACGACCTAGCTAGGGAGCAGTACTTC. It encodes CASSHDLAREQYF. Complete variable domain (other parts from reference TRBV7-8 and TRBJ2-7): GAGVSQSPRYKVAKRGQDVALRCDPISGHVSLFWYQQALGQGPEFLTYFQNEAQLDKSGLPSDRFFAERPEGSVSTLKIQRTQQEDSAVYLCASSHDLAREQYFGPGTRLTVT.

The CDR3 is CASSLSVDRVGETQYF. DNA of the CDR3: TGTGCCAGCAGTTTATCGGTGGACAGGGTAGGAGAGACCCAGTACTTC. The chain couples TRBV27 to TRBJ2-5; 8 positions agree with TRBD1. This CDR3 comprises 16 residues. J lost 4 bases, V lost 0 bases, and 7 bases had no gene match. Germline V lookup: CDR1 MNHEY, CDR2 SMNVEV (reference sequence).

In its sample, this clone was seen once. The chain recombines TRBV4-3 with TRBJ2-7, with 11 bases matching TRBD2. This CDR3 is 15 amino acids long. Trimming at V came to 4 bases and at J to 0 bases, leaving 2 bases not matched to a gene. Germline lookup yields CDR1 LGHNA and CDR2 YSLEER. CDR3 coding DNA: TGCGCCAGCAGCCGACTAGCGGGGAGCTCCTACGAGCAGTACTTC. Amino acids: CASSRLAGSSYEQYF.

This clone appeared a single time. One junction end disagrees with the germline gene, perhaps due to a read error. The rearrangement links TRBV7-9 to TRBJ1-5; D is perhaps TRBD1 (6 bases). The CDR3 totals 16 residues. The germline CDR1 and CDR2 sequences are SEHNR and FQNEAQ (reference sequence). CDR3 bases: TGTTCCAGCAGCTTAGGGGGGACAAGTAGCAATCAGCCCCAGCATTTT. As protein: CSSSLGGTSSNQPQHF.

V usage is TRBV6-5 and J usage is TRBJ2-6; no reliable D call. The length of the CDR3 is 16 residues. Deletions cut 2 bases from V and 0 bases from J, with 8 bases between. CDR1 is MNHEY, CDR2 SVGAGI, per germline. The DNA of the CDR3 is TGTGCCAGCAGTTACATCCCCTACTCTGGGGCCAACGTCCTGACTTTC. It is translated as CASSYIPYSGANVLTF.

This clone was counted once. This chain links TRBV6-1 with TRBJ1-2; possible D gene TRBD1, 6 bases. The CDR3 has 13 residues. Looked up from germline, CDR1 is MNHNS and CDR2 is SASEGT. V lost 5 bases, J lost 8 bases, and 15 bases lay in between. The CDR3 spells CASSLDRFWGYTF. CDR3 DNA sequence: TGTGCCAGCAGTCTTGACAGGTTCTGGGGCTACACCTTC.

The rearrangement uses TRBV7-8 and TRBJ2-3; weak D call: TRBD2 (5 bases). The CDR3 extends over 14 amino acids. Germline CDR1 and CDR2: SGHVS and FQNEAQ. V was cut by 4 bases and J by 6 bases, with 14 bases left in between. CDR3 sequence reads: CASSYQRPGDTQYF. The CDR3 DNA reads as TGTGCCAGCAGCTACCAGCGTCCGGGGGATACGCAGTATTTT.

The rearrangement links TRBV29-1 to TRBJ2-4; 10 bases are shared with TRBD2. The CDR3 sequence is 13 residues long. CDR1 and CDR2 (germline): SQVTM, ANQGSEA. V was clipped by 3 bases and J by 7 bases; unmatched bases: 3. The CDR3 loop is CSVDASGGNIQYF. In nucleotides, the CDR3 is TGCAGCGTTGACGCTAGCGGGGGTAACATTCAGTACTTC.

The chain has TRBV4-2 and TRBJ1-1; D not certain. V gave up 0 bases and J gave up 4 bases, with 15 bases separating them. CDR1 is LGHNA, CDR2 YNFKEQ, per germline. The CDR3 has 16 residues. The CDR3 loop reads CASSQDSRSFGTEAFF. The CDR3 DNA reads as TGTGCCAGCAGCCAAGATTCGAGGTCTTTTGGCACTGAAGCTTTCTTT.

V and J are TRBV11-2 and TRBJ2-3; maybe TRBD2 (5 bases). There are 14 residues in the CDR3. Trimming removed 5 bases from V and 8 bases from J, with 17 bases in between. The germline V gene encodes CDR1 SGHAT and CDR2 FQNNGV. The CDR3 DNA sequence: TGTGCCAGCAGCGATCCAAATAGCGTTGGTACGCAGTATTTT. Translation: CASSDPNSVGTQYF. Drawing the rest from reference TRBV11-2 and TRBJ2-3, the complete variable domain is EAGVAQSPRYKIIEKRQSVAFWCNPISGHATLYWYQQILGQGPKLLIQFQNNGVVDDSQLPKDRFSAERLKGVDSTLKIQPAKLEDSAVYLCASSDPNSVGTQYFGPGTRLTVL.

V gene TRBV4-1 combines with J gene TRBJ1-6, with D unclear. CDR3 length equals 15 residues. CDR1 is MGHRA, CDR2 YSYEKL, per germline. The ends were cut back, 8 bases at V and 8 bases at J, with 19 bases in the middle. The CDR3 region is CASGLSTLADSPLHF. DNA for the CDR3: TGCGCCAGCGGCCTCTCAACACTGGCGGATTCACCCCTCCACTTT.

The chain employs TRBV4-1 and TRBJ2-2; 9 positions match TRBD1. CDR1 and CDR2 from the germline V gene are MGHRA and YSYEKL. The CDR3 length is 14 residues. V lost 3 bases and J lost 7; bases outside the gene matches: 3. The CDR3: CASSQGTGIGELFF. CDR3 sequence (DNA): TGCGCCAGCAGCCAGGGGACAGGGATCGGGGAGCTGTTTTTT.

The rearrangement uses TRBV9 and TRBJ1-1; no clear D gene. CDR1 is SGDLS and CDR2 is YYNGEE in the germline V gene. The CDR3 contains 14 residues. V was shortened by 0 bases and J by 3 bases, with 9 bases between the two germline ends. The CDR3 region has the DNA TGTGCCAGCAGCGTAGGGCGGCCAGACACTGAAGCTTTCTTT. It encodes CASSVGRPDTEAFF.

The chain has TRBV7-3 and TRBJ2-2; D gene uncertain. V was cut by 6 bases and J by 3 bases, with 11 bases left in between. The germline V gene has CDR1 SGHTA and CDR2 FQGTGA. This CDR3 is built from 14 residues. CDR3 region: CASRSSQDTGELFF. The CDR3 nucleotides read TGTGCCAGCAGGAGTTCCCAGGACACCGGGGAGCTGTTTTTT.

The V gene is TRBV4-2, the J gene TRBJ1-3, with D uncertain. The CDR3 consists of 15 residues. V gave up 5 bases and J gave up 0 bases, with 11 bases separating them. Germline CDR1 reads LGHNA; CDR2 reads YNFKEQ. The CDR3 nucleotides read TGTGCCAGCAGCTCACTTTCCCTCTCTGGAAACACCATATATTTT. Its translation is CASSSLSLSGNTIYF.

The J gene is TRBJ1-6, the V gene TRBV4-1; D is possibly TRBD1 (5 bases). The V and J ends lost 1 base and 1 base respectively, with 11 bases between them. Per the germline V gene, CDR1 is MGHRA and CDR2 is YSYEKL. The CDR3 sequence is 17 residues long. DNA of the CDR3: TGCGCCAGCAGCCAAGGAGTCAGGGCGTCCTATAATTCACCCCTCCACTTT. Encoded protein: CASSQGVRASYNSPLHF.

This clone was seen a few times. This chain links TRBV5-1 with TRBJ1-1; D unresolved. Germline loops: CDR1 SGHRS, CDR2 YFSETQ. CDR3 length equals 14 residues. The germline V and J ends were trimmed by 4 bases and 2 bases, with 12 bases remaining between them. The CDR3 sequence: CASSILRGNTEAFF. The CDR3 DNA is TGCGCCAGCAGCATCCTCAGAGGAAACACTGAAGCTTTCTTT.

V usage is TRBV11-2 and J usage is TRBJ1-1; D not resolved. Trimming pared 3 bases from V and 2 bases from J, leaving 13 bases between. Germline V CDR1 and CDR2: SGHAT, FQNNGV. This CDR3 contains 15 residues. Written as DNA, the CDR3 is TGTGCCAGCAGCTTGGAGCGCGTTAGTAACACTGAAGCTTTCTTT. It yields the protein CASSLERVSNTEAFF.